This T cell receptor beta chain was obtained from a study of CD8 T cells in ankylosing spondylitis. Regarding the study as a whole: Relatively scarce in peripheral blood, disease-linked clones were CD8+. Reportedly, significant enrichment of disease-linked clones occurred in matched ankylosing spondylitis synovial fluid.

One entry per CDR3 protein results from TCRdb running MiXCR on the 5' RACE reads. The sample consists of under 200,000 distinct CDR3 sequences, around a tenth of them appearing once. This clonotype appeared many times. What it binds is unknown. Germline CDR1 is LGHDT and CDR2 is YNNKEL (reference sequence). This CDR3 contains 15 residues. V lost 0 bases and J lost 7, with 10 bases in between. The sample was blood, either unsorted or a sorted T cell fraction (not recorded which). This TCR was sampled from a male donor with ankylosing spondylitis or in good health (not recorded which). The chain joins TRBV3-1 to TRBJ1-6; TRBD1 is a possible D gene (5 bases). CDR3 DNA sequence: TGTGCCAGCAGCCAAGACTTCGGGGCCAATTCACCCCTCCACTTT. It is translated as CASSQDFGANSPLHF.